In its sample, the clone carrying this T cell receptor beta chain was seen a few times. Its antigen remains unknown. The table came from immunoSEQ multiplex PCR; TCRdb's copy has only in-frame clones and leaves some out. Among nearly 20,000 clones listed, approximately 60% were seen once. Treatment denoted: 15 Gy SBRT to primary tumor, nephrectomy 4 weeks later. The data stem from a study of radiation and T cells in renal cell carcinoma. CDR1 is LNHDA, CDR2 SQIVND, per germline (reference sequence). Deletions cut 5 bases from V and 0 bases from J, with 8 bases between. The CDR3 sequence is 13 residues long. Whole-study results and caveats: From baseline, blood top tumor clonotypes peaked at 2 weeks post-radiation.

This receptor was taken from a woman between 65 and 79 years old with renal cell carcinoma. Sequencing used tumor tissue, obtained from a patient whose treatment included radiotherapy and nephrectomy. The rearrangement links TRBV19 to TRBJ2-7; D ambiguous. As DNA, the CDR3 is TGTGCCAGTAGTTACAGAATCTCCTACGAGCAGTACTTC. Protein product: CASSYRISYEQYF. Together with reference TRBV19 and TRBJ2-7, the CDR3 gives the full variable domain: DGGITQSPKYLFRKEGQNVTLSCEQNLNHDAMYWYRQDPGQGLRLIYYSQIVNDFQKGDIAEGYSVSREKKESFPLTVTSAQKNPTAFYLCASSYRISYEQYFGPGTRLTVT.